One sample yielded the 2 T cell receptor beta chains listed below, sequenced in a study of cytomegalovirus exposure and HLA in healthy donors. PCR amplification relied on 60 Vbeta primers (plus 13 Jbeta primers). TCRdb's copy holds only in-frame clones and misses some; the assay was immunoSEQ multiplex PCR. The sample has roughly 110,000 clones; over 70% are singletons. The sample consisted of PBMCs. The origin of the receptors is a male donor in good health and CMV-seropositive.

The V call is TRBV18, the J call TRBJ1-1, with TRBD1 matching 7 bases. Germline trimming cut 1 base from V and 6 bases from J; bases unmatched to any gene: 14. Germline CDR1 is KGHSH and CDR2 is LQKENI. The CDR3 is made up of 17 amino acids. In DNA, the CDR3 is TGTGCCAGCTCACCACGGAGGGGGCCTCCATTAGGCGCTGAAGCTTTCTTT. It encodes CASSPRRGPPLGAEAFF. Together with reference TRBV18 and TRBJ1-1, the CDR3 gives the full variable domain: NAGVMQNPRHLVRRRGQEARLRCSPMKGHSHVYWYRQLPEEGLKFMVYLQKENIIDESGMPKERFSAEFPKEGPSILRIQQVVRGDSAAYFCASSPRRGPPLGAEAFFGQGTRLTVV.

The J gene is TRBJ2-1, the V gene TRBV5-1; a possible D gene is TRBD2 (6 bases). CDR1 is SGHRS, CDR2 YFSETQ, per germline. V was pared by 0 bases and J by 3 bases, with 13 bases between. The CDR3 is made up of 16 amino acids. DNA for the CDR3: TGCGCCAGCAGCTTGGCCTCTTATAGCGGCTACAATGAGCAGTTCTTC. Translated, it gives CASSLASYSGYNEQFF.